This entry lists 20 T cell receptor beta chains sequenced from one sample in a study of cytotoxic CD8 clonotypes in ibrutinib-treated CLL (TCRdb year 2021). Preparation of the library involved the immunoSEQ multiplex PCR assay. Drawn from immuneACCESS, this table holds only the in-frame rearrangements with V and J called that TCRdb kept. Clones are partly lost; checked studies trace under half to an unresolved V gene and leave the rest unexplained. Here the sample has some 15,000 clones; approximately 67% occur a single time. The ten biggest clones cover more than 15% of the sample. The source material was PBMCs, sampled before ibrutinib treatment. The origin of the receptors is a human donor with chronic lymphocytic leukemia.

The count of this clone is one. J is TRBJ1-1 and V is TRBV19; unclear D gene. The germline V and J ends were trimmed by 0 bases and 8 bases, with 4 bases remaining between them. The germline CDR1 and CDR2 sequences are LNHDA and SQIVND (reference sequence). The CDR3 loop spans 11 amino acids. CDR3 coding DNA: TGTGCCAGTAGTATAGAGAGAGAAGCTTTCTTT. Translated, it gives CASSIEREAFF. Full variable domain (remainder filled in from reference TRBV19 and TRBJ1-1): DGGITQSPKYLFRKEGQNVTLSCEQNLNHDAMYWYRQDPGQGLRLIYYSQIVNDFQKGDIAEGYSVSREKKESFPLTVTSAQKNPTAFYLCASSIEREAFFGQGTRLTVV.

The V and J genes are TRBV11-3 and TRBJ1-4, with D maybe TRBD1 (5 bases). CDR1 is SGHNT and CDR2 is YENEEA in the germline V gene. V dropped 3 bases and J dropped 7 bases, with 18 bases sitting between them. This CDR3 spans 16 amino acids. CDR3 protein: CASSFGGQTRGEKLFF. The CDR3 region has the DNA TGTGCCAGCAGCTTTGGGGGTCAGACGAGGGGTGAAAAACTGTTTTTT. The whole variable domain, filled in from reference TRBV11-3 and TRBJ1-4, reads EAGVVQSPRYKIIEKKQPVAFWCNPISGHNTLYWYLQNLGQGPELLIRYENEEAVDDSQLPKDRFSAERLKGVDSTLKIQPAELGDSAVYLCASSFGGQTRGEKLFFGSGTQLSVL.

J is TRBJ2-2 and V is TRBV27, with 7 bases identical to TRBD2. This CDR3 comprises 20 residues. Trimming at V came to 7 bases and at J to 0 bases, leaving 20 bases not matched to a gene. CDR1 MNHEY and CDR2 SMNVEV come from the germline V gene (reference sequence). The CDR3 reads CASTRTLIPGTTANTGELFF. The CDR3 nucleotides read TGTGCCAGCACCCGCACCCTCATCCCCGGGACTACCGCGAACACCGGGGAGCTGTTTTTT.

This clone was counted between two and nine times. The chain has TRBV27 and TRBJ1-1, with D hard to call. The V end lost 4 bases, the J end lost 3 bases, and 9 bases lay between the germline ends. There are 13 residues in the CDR3. Germline V gene data show CDR1 as MNHEY and CDR2 as SMNVEV (reference sequence). The CDR3: CASSYREDTEAFF. DNA of the CDR3: TGTGCCAGCAGTTATAGGGAGGACACTGAAGCTTTCTTT.

This rearrangement joins TRBV6-4 to TRBJ2-3; maybe TRBD2 (5 bases). Germline V lookup: CDR1 MRHNA, CDR2 SNTAGT. The ends were cut back, 4 bases at V and 0 bases at J, with 14 bases in the middle. The CDR3 has 16 residues. CDR3 sequence reads: CASSALGGLSTDTQYF. The CDR3 DNA is TGTGCCAGCAGTGCTTTAGGCGGGTTGAGCACAGATACGCAGTATTTT.

The chain is built from TRBV11-2 and TRBJ2-7; 13 bases line up with TRBD2. The germline CDR1 and CDR2 sequences are SGHAT and FQNNGV. V was pared by 4 bases and J by 7 bases, with 7 bases of the junction left unmatched. The CDR3 runs 15 residues. The CDR3 protein is CASSSRLAGGSEQYF. The CDR3 bases are TGTGCCAGCAGCTCCCGACTAGCGGGGGGCTCGGAGCAGTACTTC. The full variable domain, in which reference TRBV11-2 and TRBJ2-7 provide the parts outside the CDR3, is EAGVAQSPRYKIIEKRQSVAFWCNPISGHATLYWYQQILGQGPKLLIQFQNNGVVDDSQLPKDRFSAERLKGVDSTLKIQPAKLEDSAVYLCASSSRLAGGSEQYFGPGTRLTVT.

This clone came up a few times. The chain joins TRBV5-6 to TRBJ2-3; the D gene is possibly TRBD2 (5 bases). The V and J ends lost 0 bases and 4 bases respectively, with 9 bases between them. This CDR3 comprises 14 residues. Germline values: CDR1 SGHDT, CDR2 YYEEEE. CDR3 amino acids: CASSLEAASDTQYF. The CDR3 region has the DNA TGTGCCAGCAGCTTGGAAGCGGCGTCAGATACGCAGTATTTT.

This clone was seen just once. At one of its ends the junction is not consistent with the germline gene, which may arise from a read error. The chain employs TRBV7-7 and TRBJ2-1, with 7 bases matching TRBD1. In germline, CDR1 is SSHAT, CDR2 FNYEAQ (reference sequence). The CDR3 length is 16 residues. CDR3 in amino acids: CASSLRSGTDYNEQFF. The CDR3 region has the DNA TGTGCTAGCAGCCTCCGCTCCGGGACAGATTACAATGAGCAGTTCTTC.

The chain recombines TRBV5-6 with TRBJ1-6, with TRBD1 matching 8 bases. The CDR3 spans 14 residues. J was trimmed by 9 bases and V by 4 bases; bases with no gene match: 6. CDR1 and CDR2 from the germline V gene are SGHDT and YYEEEE. Written as DNA, the CDR3 is TGTGCCAGCAGCAACGGACAGGGAAGTTCACCCCTCCACTTT. Its translation: CASSNGQGSSPLHF.

The chain's CDR3 is CAIRKQETQYF. As DNA, the CDR3 is TGTGCCATCAGAAAGCAAGAGACCCAGTACTTC. The rearrangement uses TRBV10-3 and TRBJ2-5; D remains unclear. Germline V gene data show CDR1 as ENHRY and CDR2 as SYGVKD. V lost 6 bases and J 2 bases, leaving 4 bases between the germline ends. The CDR3 has 11 amino acids.

This chain links TRBV19 with TRBJ2-2; 12 bases map to TRBD1. The CDR3 runs 15 residues. V shed 8 bases, J shed 5 bases, and the junction held 6 bases outside the gene matches. The V gene's germline CDR1 is LNHDA and CDR2 SQIVND (reference sequence). CDR3 residues: CASCRGQGATGELFF. The CDR3, as DNA: TGTGCCAGTTGCCGGGGACAGGGGGCGACCGGGGAGCTGTTTTTT.

The J gene is TRBJ2-3, the V gene TRBV5-1, with D possibly TRBD1 on 5 matching bases. In germline, CDR1 is SGHRS, CDR2 YFSETQ. Trimming cost V 5 bases and J 2 bases, with 15 bases left between them. The CDR3 runs 15 residues. The CDR3 nucleotides are TGCGCCAGCAGACGTGACAGTCGACCCACAGATACGCAGTATTTT. Protein product: CASRRDSRPTDTQYF. The full variable domain, in which reference TRBV5-1 and TRBJ2-3 provide the parts outside the CDR3, is KAGVTQTPRYLIKTRGQQVTLSCSPISGHRSVSWYQQTPGQGLQFLFEYFSETQRNKGNFPGRFSGRQFSNSRSEMNVSTLELGDSALYLCASRRDSRPTDTQYFGPGTRLTVL.

The V gene is TRBV5-4, the J gene TRBJ1-1; 9 bases align to TRBD1. The CDR3 has 15 residues. CDR1 and CDR2 from the germline V gene are SGHNT and YYREEE (reference sequence). V was clipped by 0 bases and J by 3 bases; unmatched bases: 3. DNA for the CDR3: TGTGCCAGCAGCTTGGGTGGGACAGGGTACACTGAAGCTTTCTTT. As protein: CASSLGGTGYTEAFF.

The V call is TRBV2, the J call TRBJ2-2, with D perhaps TRBD2 (5 bases). The germline gives CDR1 SNHLY, CDR2 FYNNEI. V dropped 7 bases and J dropped 1 base, with 10 bases sitting between them. This CDR3 region has 14 residues. The CDR3 sequence: CASNQGGNTGELFF. CDR3 nucleotides: TGTGCCAGCAACCAAGGAGGGAACACCGGGGAGCTGTTTTTT.

The rearrangement uses TRBV29-1 and TRBJ1-1; the D gene is possibly TRBD1 (6 bases). The CDR3 spans 13 residues. Trimming pared 3 bases from V and 4 bases from J, leaving 12 bases between. The V gene's germline CDR1 is SQVTM and CDR2 ANQGSEA. DNA for the CDR3: TGCAGCGTTGACGGGGGCTATGGCACTGAAGCTTTCTTT. It specifies CSVDGGYGTEAFF.

This clone was observed once. V gene TRBV15 combines with J gene TRBJ1-1; D is unresolved. CDR3 length equals 16 residues. CDR1 LNHNV and CDR2 YYDKDF come from the germline V gene (reference sequence). V was pared by 1 base and J by 5 bases, with 17 bases between. CDR3 loop: CATSRVVAQPLTEAFF. The CDR3 region has the DNA TGTGCCACCAGCAGAGTAGTTGCGCAGCCGTTGACTGAAGCTTTCTTT.

The chain is built from TRBV25-1 and TRBJ2-2, with TRBD1 matching over 10 bases. Looked up from germline, CDR1 is MGHDK and CDR2 is SYGVNS. Trimming at V came to 1 base and at J to 5 bases, leaving 7 bases not matched to a gene. CDR3 length: 17 residues. The CDR3 spells CASSESDRGRETGELFF. CDR3 coding DNA: TGTGCCAGCAGTGAATCTGACAGGGGGCGAGAGACCGGGGAGCTGTTTTTT.

This clone was picked up a small number of times. The rearrangement uses TRBV9 and TRBJ2-6, with D perhaps matching TRBD1 (5 bases). The CDR3 consists of 17 residues. V dropped 3 bases and J dropped 2 bases, with 15 bases sitting between them. From germline, CDR1 is SGDLS and CDR2 YYNGEE. The CDR3 region is CASSGARQYPGANVLTF. CDR3 nucleotides: TGTGCCAGCAGCGGAGCACGACAGTACCCTGGGGCCAACGTCCTGACTTTC.

In its sample, this clone was seen a few times. J is TRBJ1-5 and V is TRBV30, with TRBD1 matching 11 bases. J was trimmed by 2 bases and V by 2 bases; bases with no gene match: 5. This CDR3 is 16 amino acids long. In germline, CDR1 is GTSNPN, CDR2 SVGIG (reference sequence). In DNA, the CDR3 is TGTGCCTGGAGTCCGGACAGGGGGCTTGGCAATCAGCCCCAGCATTTT. This sequence encodes CAWSPDRGLGNQPQHF.

This rearrangement joins TRBV25-1 to TRBJ2-5, with a tentative D call TRBD1 (5 bases). This CDR3 is 10 amino acids long. Germline CDR1 reads MGHDK; CDR2 reads SYGVNS. With 5 bases removed from V and 7 bases from J, the gap between germline ends came to 5 bases. CDR3 sequence: CASSQGTQYF. In DNA, the CDR3 is TGTGCCAGCAGTCAGGGGACCCAGTACTTC.